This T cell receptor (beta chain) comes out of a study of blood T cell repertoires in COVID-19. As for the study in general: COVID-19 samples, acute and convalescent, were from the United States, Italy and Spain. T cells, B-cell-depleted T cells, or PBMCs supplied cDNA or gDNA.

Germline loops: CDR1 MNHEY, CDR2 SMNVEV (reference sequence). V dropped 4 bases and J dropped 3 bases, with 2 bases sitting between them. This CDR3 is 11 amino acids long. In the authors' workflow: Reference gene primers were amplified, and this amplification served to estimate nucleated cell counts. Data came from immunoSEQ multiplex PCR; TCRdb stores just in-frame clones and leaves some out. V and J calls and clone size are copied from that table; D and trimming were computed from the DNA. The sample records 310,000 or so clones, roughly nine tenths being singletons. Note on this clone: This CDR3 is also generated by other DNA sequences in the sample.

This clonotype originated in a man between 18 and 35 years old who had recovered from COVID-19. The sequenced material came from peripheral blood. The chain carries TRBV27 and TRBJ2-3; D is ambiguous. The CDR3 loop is CASSSTDTQYF. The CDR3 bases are TGTGCCAGCAGTTCAACAGATACGCAGTATTTT.